This T cell receptor (beta chain) was sequenced during a study of blood T cells in healthy people across ages. The sample providers were healthy Caucasian people from Russia, aged roughly 6 to 90. Isolation recovered at least 6.5 million PBMCs from every sample. Overall study results and limits: Strongly correlated with naive T cell percentage was TCR beta diversity. What prevented conclusive comparison of naive and antigen-experienced cells was that PBMCs were unsorted.

Through a sample-barcoded 5' primer and a J-beta primer mix, a second PCR was run for roughly 7 to 12 cycles. One entry per CDR3 protein, called by TCRdb with MiXCR from the 5' RACE reads. The sample holds around 520,000 distinct CDR3 sequences; 27% are singletons and the top ten take about 3.3%. The V gene lost 11 bases and the J gene lost 2 bases, with 12 bases spanning the gap. The germline V gene encodes CDR1 SEHNR and CDR2 FQNEAQ (reference sequence). This CDR3 has 12 residues. A word on this clonotype: No antigen is known for it.

This same sample was also part of a study on T cells of mothers and their children.

Input material: blood. The TCR was taken from a boy between 2 and 15 years old in good health. The V gene is TRBV7-9, the J gene TRBJ2-5; D possibly corresponds to TRBD2 (6 bases). The CDR3 loop is CAGGLFQETQYF. The CDR3 DNA reads as TGTGCCGGAGGACTATTTCAAGAGACCCAGTACTTC. Full variable domain (remainder filled in from reference TRBV7-9 and TRBJ2-5): DTGVSQNPRHKITKRGQNVTFRCDPISEHNRLYWYRQTLGQGPEFLTYFQNEAQLEKSRLLSDRFSAERPKGSFSTLEIQRTEQGDSAMYLCAGGLFQETQYFGPGTRLLVL.